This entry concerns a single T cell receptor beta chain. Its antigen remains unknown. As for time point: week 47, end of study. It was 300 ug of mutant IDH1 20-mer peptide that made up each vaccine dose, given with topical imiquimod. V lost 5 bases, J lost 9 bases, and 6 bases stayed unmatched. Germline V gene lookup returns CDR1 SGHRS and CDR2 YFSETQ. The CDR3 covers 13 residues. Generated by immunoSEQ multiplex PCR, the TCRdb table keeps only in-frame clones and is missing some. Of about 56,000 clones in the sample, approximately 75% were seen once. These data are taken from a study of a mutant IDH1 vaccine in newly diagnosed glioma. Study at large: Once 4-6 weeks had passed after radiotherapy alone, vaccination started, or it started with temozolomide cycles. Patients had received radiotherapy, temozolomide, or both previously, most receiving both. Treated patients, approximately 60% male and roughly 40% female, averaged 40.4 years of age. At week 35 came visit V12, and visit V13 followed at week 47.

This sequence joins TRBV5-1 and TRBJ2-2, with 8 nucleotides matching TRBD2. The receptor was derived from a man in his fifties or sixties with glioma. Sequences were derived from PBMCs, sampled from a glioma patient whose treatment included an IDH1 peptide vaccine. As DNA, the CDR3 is TGCGCCAGCAGGTCCGGGACTAGTAGGGAGCTGTTTTTT. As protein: CASRSGTSRELFF.